This T cell receptor beta chain is drawn from a study of control samples from healthy donors and cancer patients. Only in-frame clones appear in the TCRdb table, and some are missing; sequencing was by immunoSEQ multiplex PCR. Of approximately 160,000 clones listed, roughly 93% were seen once; the top ten hold roughly 3.9%. This clone was recorded only once. Sequencing was done on a sample of blood. The source of this sequence is a woman aged 55-75 years in good health.

The DNA for the CDR3 is TGTGCCAGCAGCTCCCGACAGGGAAATTCACCCCTCCACTTT. This encodes CASSSRQGNSPLHF. V gene TRBV7-2 combines with J gene TRBJ1-6; 7 nucleotides match TRBD1. The germline V gene has CDR1 SGHTA and CDR2 FQGNSA. The CDR3 runs to 14 residues. V was clipped by 4 bases and J by 7 bases; unmatched bases: 4.